Below, one T cell receptor (beta chain) is given with its context. Its antigen remains unidentified. Only in-frame clones appear in the TCRdb table, and some are missing; sequencing was by immunoSEQ multiplex PCR. Of about 21,000 clones listed, roughly 98% are singletons. V lost 0 bases and J lost 0, with 15 bases in between. The CDR3 totals 17 residues. The germline V gene has CDR1 LGHNA and CDR2 YNFKEQ. The data belong to a study of T cells after posttransplantation cyclophosphamide. The related graft donor's blood sample was taken on the day of bone marrow donation. Cells defined as naive were viable CD3+CD4+ or CD3+CD8+ and CCR7+CD45RA+CD45RO-CD95-CD27+CD28+. Whole-study results and caveats: Recipient CMV seropositivity and CMV reactivation strongly tracked TRB clonality. Skin or GI-infiltrating T cells shared few TRB sequences with blood.

The clonotype was recovered from a man in his forties in good health, CMV-negative, and a related stem cell transplant donor. The chain has TRBV4-2 and TRBJ2-7; possibly TRBD1 for D (5 bases). Specimen: naive CD8+ T cells sorted from PBMCs. This CDR3 is CASSQDNGWTNSYEQYF. The CDR3 DNA reads TGTGCCAGCAGCCAAGATAATGGGTGGACAAACTCCTACGAGCAGTACTTC.